Given below is one TCR beta chain in context. Each PCR replicate from the sorted subsets contained about 210 ng DNA, which is around 30,000 T cell genomes. TCRdb keeps only in-frame clones here, not all; method: immunoSEQ multiplex PCR. Counted here are about 1.5 million clones, 95% to 99% occurring once; the ten biggest clones make up about 0.45%. This entry is derived from a study of shared clonotypes between healthy human individuals. The CDR3 is 16 amino acids. The junction had 10 bases not matched to a gene; V was cut back by 4 bases and J by 2 bases. Germline V CDR1 and CDR2: SGHRS, YFSETQ. This TCR was recovered from a man under 40 in good health. Specimen: naive CD4+ T cells sorted from blood. Subset defined: CD45RA+ positively selected. This sequence joins TRBV5-1 and TRBJ1-2; 8 bases agree with TRBD1. The CDR3 nucleotides are TGCGCCAGCAGCCGACAGACAGGGGCCCGGAACTATGGCTACACCTTC. It specifies CASSRQTGARNYGYTF.